This is a list of T cell receptor beta chains from one sample in a study of blood T cells in healthy people across ages. TCRdb recomputed calls from the 5' RACE reads with MiXCR, one row per CDR3 protein. The sample lists 750,000 to 950,000 distinct CDR3 sequences, approximately 53% occurring once. Sequencing was carried out using blood. These receptors came from a man at least 80 years old in good health. The CDR3 runs from the conserved cysteine through the conserved F or W. The D gene is left open where the match is weak. Clone sizes are given selectively: once, few, many, or a class where the clone is expanded.

D	length	J	V	size	CDR3	DNA
TRBD2	17	TRBJ2-1	TRBV4-1	few	CASSLGLAEIGGNEQFF	TGCGCCAGCAGCTTGGGACTAGCGGAGATCGGCGGGAATGAGCAGTTCTTC
TRBD1	15	TRBJ1-1	TRBV15	NA	CATSRQGGMNTEAFF	TGTGCCACCAGCAGACAGGGGGGGATGAACACTGAAGCTTTCTTT
NA	14	TRBJ2-3	TRBV5-1	few	CASYLTAHTDTQYF	TGCGCCAGCTACTTGACGGCGCACACAGATACGCAGTATTTT
NA	14	TRBJ2-5	TRBV10-3	NA	CAISESGTSETQYF	TGTGCCATCAGTGAGTCAGGGACCTCCGAGACCCAGTACTTC
TRBD1	12	TRBJ2-5	TRBV20-1	NA	CSAGSRGETQYF	TGCAGTGCTGGATCCAGGGGGGAGACCCAGTACTTC
NA	13	TRBJ1-4	TRBV7-2	NA	CASSQRGIEKLFF	TGTGCCAGCAGCCAGCGGGGGATTGAAAAACTGTTTTTT
TRBD1	14	TRBJ1-1	TRBV20-1	few	CSARAGTGGTEAFF	TGCAGTGCTAGGGCCGGGACAGGTGGGACTGAAGCTTTCTTT
NA	14	TRBJ2-5	TRBV27	few	CASSPDYGAKTQYF	TGTGCCAGCAGCCCAGATTACGGGGCTAAGACCCAGTACTTC
NA	16	TRBJ2-5	TRBV24-1	few	CATSDRDTGGVGTQYF	TGTGCCACCAGTGACAGGGACACCGGTGGGGTCGGGACCCAGTACTTC
TRBD2	16	TRBJ2-1	TRBV28	NA	CASSLSGTSGNNEQFF	TGTGCCAGCAGTTTATCCGGGACTAGCGGTAACAATGAGCAGTTCTTC
TRBD1	15	TRBJ2-5	TRBV27	NA	CASNSLRGSQETQYF	TGTGCCAGCAACTCCCTCAGGGGGTCTCAAGAGACCCAGTACTTC
NA	16	TRBJ1-6	TRBV27	NA	CASSLHGVENNSPLHF	TGTGCCAGCAGTTTACACGGGGTTGAGAATAATTCACCCCTCCACTTT
NA	13	TRBJ2-7	TRBV29-1	NA	CSVGSKPQYEQYF	TGCAGCGTCGGGTCGAAACCCCAGTACGAGCAGTACTTC
NA	10	TRBJ2-1	TRBV20-1	once	CTGGRNEQFF	TGCACCGGGGGGCGAAATGAGCAGTTCTTC
NA	13	TRBJ2-7	TRBV10-3	NA	CAISESASNEQYF	TGTGCCATCAGTGAGTCCGCAAGTAACGAGCAGTACTTC
NA	15	TRBJ1-4	TRBV6-6	few	CASTPWRGENEKLFF	TGTGCCAGCACCCCCTGGCGGGGGGAGAATGAAAAACTGTTTTTT
TRBD2	18	TRBJ2-7	TRBV20-1	few	CSASVGLAGGNPPYEQYF	TGCAGTGCTAGCGTCGGACTAGCGGGAGGGAACCCCCCCTACGAGCAGTACTTC
TRBD1	16	TRBJ1-1	TRBV7-2	few	CASSLNFRDRGFAAFF	TGTGCCAGCAGCCTGAATTTCCGGGACAGGGGTTTCGCGGCTTTCTTT
NA	12	TRBJ1-2	TRBV2	few	CASSTDLYGYTF	TGTGCCAGCAGTACGGACCTTTATGGCTACACCTTC
TRBD2	16	TRBJ2-5	TRBV24-1	NA	CATSDRGLAGGETQYF	TGTGCCACCAGTGACCGAGGACTAGCGGGAGGAGAGACCCAGTACTTC
TRBD1	19	TRBJ2-7	TRBV6-5	NA	CASSYSLSQSGGLTYEQYF	TGTGCCAGCAGTTACTCCCTTTCACAGTCAGGGGGCCTAACCTACGAGCAGTACTTC
NA	13	TRBJ2-1	TRBV4-1	NA	CASSAVQRYEQFF	TGCGCCAGCAGCGCGGTGCAAAGGTATGAGCAGTTCTTC
TRBD2	15	TRBJ2-5	TRBV20-1	many	CSKRGREGLSNEQYF	TGCAGTAAACGCGGGCGGGAGGGCCTTAGCAATGAGCAGTACTTC
NA	15	TRBJ2-5	TRBV6-2/TRBV6-3	NA	CASRSGSWGKETQYF	TGTGCCAGCAGAAGCGGCTCCTGGGGAAAAGAGACCCAGTACTTC
NA	14	TRBJ2-1	TRBV5-1	NA	CASSFGDQRDEQFF	TGCGCCAGCAGCTTCGGGGACCAGCGGGATGAGCAGTTCTTC
NA	15	TRBJ2-1	TRBV2	once	CASTEQGQSYNEQFF	TGTGCCAGCACCGAACAGGGCCAATCCTACAATGAGCAGTTCTTC